The sequence of this T cell receptor beta chain was determined in a study of cytomegalovirus exposure and HLA in healthy donors (dated 2017 in TCRdb). Turning to the overall study: In an earlier analysis of some 550 of the donors, under 300 Gb of sequence data and just under 120 million unique TCR beta sequences from 180 million or so T cells were reported. An early release covering roughly 640 HLA-typed donors comprised around 300 gigabases of sequencing data and 65 million to 100 million unique TCR sequences. Among the approximately 400 genotyped donors, around 81% belonged to the genetic ancestry cluster associated with self-reported Caucasian donors. The study aimed to test whether signatures of past pathogen exposure could be identified by cataloging public T cell receptors. The T cell repertoires of 550 to 850 subjects were profiled by immunosequencing and related to cytomegalovirus serostatus. Besides the first cohort of hundreds of subjects, a separate validation cohort made up of 120 different subjects was used. High-throughput TCR immunosequencing, statistical association of individual TCRs with disease status, and machine learning were combined to predict cytomegalovirus infection status. A later analysis re-analyzed previously published TCR beta repertoires from several hundred donors and added high-resolution HLA genotyping to study TCR occurrence patterns. Rather than using new phenotypic data, the later analysis identified candidate immune exposures from TCR beta sequences and from how often those sequences occurred across donors. An earlier analysis of 587 of the donors used high-throughput TCR beta sequencing to judge whether each TCR beta V gene segment behaved as functional or pseudogenic. Donor age, sex, ethnicity and CMV serostatus were collected together with the repertoire data. In a later genetic analysis, genome-wide SNP genotypes for about three fifths of the 666 donors were used, and that subset was treated as a discovery cohort. All discovery cohort repertoires had been generated using a single sequencing platform. HLA typing included class I and class II loci at four-digit resolution. Typing coverage varied by locus: 629-630 donors for A, B, C, DRB1 and DQB1; about 520 for DQA1; approximately 570 for DPA1; about 450 for DPB1. A handful of DR-DQ haplotypes were handled as single units for association and clustering because linkage in the cohort was strong. Across under 500 genotyped donors of the cohort, an average of roughly 230,000 unique TCR beta nucleotide sequences per donor were sequenced, and roughly 20% of those sequences were non-productive.

A remark on this clone: No cognate antigen has been identified for it. No per-base quality is available; no much larger clone lies one base away.

The receptor library was made with the immunoSEQ multiplex PCR assay. The multiplex PCR relied on a mix of 60 forward primers for TCR Vbeta segments and 13 reverse primers for TCR Jbeta segments. The CDR3 region of rearranged TCR beta genes was amplified from genomic DNA with a multiplex PCR assay. The Illumina HiSeq System was used to sequence the amplified TCR beta libraries as 87-base-pair reads. Per the source publication's procedure: A later analysis counted about 80 million unique TCR beta chains across the 666 repertoires, and 10 million to 12 million of these chains were shared by at least two donors. Raw reads were error-corrected and collapsed into unique sequences with a nearest-neighbor algorithm that merged closely related sequences to remove PCR and sequencing errors. To assign V, D and J gene segments, CDR3 sequences were aligned to IMGT reference sequences. For a sequence to be retained, a match of at least six nucleotides was required to both a V gene segment and a J gene segment. Rearrangements were classified as productive when the CDR3 lacked stop codons and remained in frame with V and J, and all other rearrangements were classified as non-productive. CDR3 was defined according to IMGT convention as the region running from the second conserved V-encoded cysteine to the conserved J-encoded phenylalanine. In an earlier analysis of approximately 590 of the donors, sequences lacking an unambiguous match to a single V gene segment were excluded. In an earlier analysis of almost 600 of the donors, a V segment was called functional when productive rearrangements were above 56.7%, and segregating when the standard deviation between donors exceeded 5%. A statistical classification framework was developed to diagnose cytomegalovirus status using the catalog of TCR beta chain sequences. In a later analysis, TCR nucleotide sequences were compared against IMGT/GENE-DB human TR gene sequences so that V and J genes could be assigned. The TCRdist pipeline was used in a later analysis to assign CDR3 sequences and most-parsimonious VDJ recombination scenarios. A later analysis defined each TCR beta chain by its CDR3 amino acid sequence plus V-gene family, and excluded reads lacking a unique V-gene family. A later analysis removed 600 or so highly shared, low-generation-probability nucleotide sequences to deal with suspected cross-contamination and a sequencing artifact. A later analysis calculated a clonal expansion index for each public chain from normalized within-repertoire ranks of inferred template counts. In a later analysis, generation probabilities were computed with a VDJ recombination model fitted to out-of-frame rearrangements, and the resulting probabilities were checked against IGoR. A later analysis scored TCR-TCR, TCR-HLA and TCR-CMV co-occurrence with hypergeometric tests, applying a repertoire-size bias correction to TCR pairs. A later analysis estimated false discovery rates by permuting HLA or CMV assignments 20 times. A later analysis grouped co-occurring TCRs with DBSCAN, adding TCRdist sequence similarity when clustering within HLA-allele-positive subsets. Repertoires with fewer than 30,000 or more than 120,000 public chains were left out of co-occurrence clustering, as were five repertoires with anomalous nucleotide sharing. The clones in this table, taken by TCRdb from immuneACCESS, are in-frame only. Not every clone is retained; where verified, under half of the shortfall comes from an unresolved V gene, and the cause of the rest is unknown. The V and J calls and the clone size are those of that table, but D and trimming were determined from the DNA. Counted in this sample were 97,000 or so clones; around 10% of them appeared once. The top ten constitute around 4.9% of the sample.

The cohort consisted of 600 to 700 healthy bone marrow donors. Cohort members were all nominally healthy when sampled, although unrecorded immune exposures were likely present. The donor was CMV seropositive and was included in the group of about 290 seropositive cohort members. Each donor provided a peripheral blood sample, and peripheral blood mononuclear cells were used for TCR beta sequencing. Genomic DNA extraction from the blood cell samples was performed with the Qiagen DNeasy Blood Extraction Kit. What the study reported, not specific to this receptor: Linkage disequilibrium might explain the correlated functional status among segregating V segments, but an unknown experimental factor could not be excluded. For the cohort, immune exposure information was limited to CMV serostatus. HLA typing was unavailable for some donors at each locus, so association tests used only the typed subset. In a later analysis, TCR association rates were found to vary across HLA loci, with the most associated TCRs seen for DRB1 alleles and the fewest for HLA-C alleles. An association between a missense DCLRE1C variant and V-gene and J-gene trimming of TCR beta chains was found in a later genetic analysis and replicated in an independent cohort. A group of highly shared sequence variants was considered likely to be a technical artifact of the sequencing pipeline. In a later analysis, HLA-associated TCR beta chains showed more clonal expansion and lower generation probabilities than non-associated chains that were equally common. A few of the identified cytomegalovirus-associated TCR beta chains were confirmed in vitro to be specific for cytomegalovirus antigens. According to a later genetic analysis, donors in an Asian-associated ancestry cluster had fewer N-insertions in productive TCRs than the roughly 670-donor mean. In a later analysis, several top co-occurrence clusters were reported to appear linked to parvovirus B19, influenza, CMV and Epstein-Barr virus. A further reported finding was that TCR beta sequences accurately predicted the HLA-A and HLA-B alleles for most subjects in the first cohort. The study listed 164 TCR beta chains as associated with cytomegalovirus. Strong co-occurrence of HLA alleles, especially DR and DQ, made assigning TCR associations to individual alleles difficult. The cohort was sequenced for TCR beta chains only, and without alpha or paired-chain data the features that could be detected were limited. Sequencing depth was assumed to be roughly uniform across donors in the presence/absence analyses, though that assumption may not hold. Broadly in line with IMGT annotations, most TCR beta V segments showed up in productive rearrangements about 87% or about 30% of the time in an earlier analysis of several hundred of the donors. The authors suggested that the approach could potentially be generalized to other disease states and immunological phenotypes. Roughly 15 rarely observed V segments, including chromosome 9 orphons, were excluded from the earlier analysis of some 590 of the donors because counts were too low. Across donors, most TCR sequences were observed very rarely, whereas some public TCRs were present in many individuals. A later analysis associated 16,951 TCR beta sequences with specific HLA alleles at a false discovery rate of 0.05. A later analysis found that most CMV-associated TCR beta chains appeared HLA-restricted, with HLA associations seemingly driven largely by CMV exposure. The classifier was reported to diagnose cytomegalovirus status with high specificity and sensitivity in both the original cohort and the validation cohort.

Sequenced input: PBMCs. The sequence was collected from a man aged 45 to 65 in good health and CMV-seropositive.

The CDR3 reads CASSLVPVAKNIQYF. Here is the DNA: TGTGCCAGCAGCTTGGTTCCGGTAGCCAAAAACATTCAGTACTTC. The chain employs TRBV5-4 and TRBJ2-4, with the D gene not clear enough to name. The germline V gene (reference sequence) sets CDR1 to SGHNT and CDR2 to YYREEE. V is cut by 0 bases and J by 0 bases, and the space between the germline ends is 7 bases. There are 15 amino acids in the CDR3, from cysteine to phenylalanine inclusive. The entry retains the CDR3 DNA only, 45 bases that are in frame from base 1.